This section outlines one T cell receptor beta chain sequence together with its context. This sample was included in a study of control samples from healthy donors and cancer patients. The V and J ends lost 8 bases and 1 base, in that order; junction bases with no gene match: 4. Germline V gene data show CDR1 as MGHDK and CDR2 as SYGVNS. This CDR3 has 13 amino acids. Clones were sequenced by immunoSEQ multiplex PCR, and TCRdb holds only the in-frame ones, with some missing. The sample lists around 140,000 clones, over 85% seen once, with less than 6% in the top ten. This clonotype was sampled from a man aged 18 to 29 in good health. Material for sequencing was blood. The chain carries TRBV25-1 and TRBJ2-7, with 8 nucleotides matching TRBD2. The CDR3 region is CASRLARSYEQYF. The CDR3, as DNA: TGTGCCAGCCGACTAGCGCGGTCCTACGAGCAGTACTTC.